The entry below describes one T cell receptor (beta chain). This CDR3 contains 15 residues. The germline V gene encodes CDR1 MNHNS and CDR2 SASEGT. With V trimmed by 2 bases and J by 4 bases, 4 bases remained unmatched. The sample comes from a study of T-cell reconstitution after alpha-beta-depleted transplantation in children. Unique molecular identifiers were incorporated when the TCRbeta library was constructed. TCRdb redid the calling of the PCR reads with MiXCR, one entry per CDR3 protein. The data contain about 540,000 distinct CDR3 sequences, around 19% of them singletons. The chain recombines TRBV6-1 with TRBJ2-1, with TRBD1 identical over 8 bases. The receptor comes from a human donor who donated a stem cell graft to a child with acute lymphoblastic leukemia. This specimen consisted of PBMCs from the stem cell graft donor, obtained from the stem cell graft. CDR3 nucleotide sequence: TGTGCCAGCAGTGAATGGGGGACAGGATACAATGAGCAGTTCTTC. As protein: CASSEWGTGYNEQFF.